The next 27 T cell receptor beta chains were all read from a single sample in a study of patients and donors after allogeneic stem cell transplantation. TCRdb fed the RT-PCR reads into MiXCR, producing one record per CDR3 protein. The profile shows approximately 37,000 distinct CDR3 sequences, 30% to 40% of them singletons. The sequenced material came from blood, either unsorted or a sorted T cell fraction (not recorded which). These receptors were collected from a human donor who was either an allogeneic HSCT recipient or a stem cell or donor lymphocyte infusion donor (not recorded which). It is not recorded whose cells these are; they may come from a transplant donor.

V usage is TRBV27 and J usage is TRBJ1-2; TRBD1 agrees at 8 bases. Germline CDR1 reads MNHEY; CDR2 reads SMNVEV (reference sequence). The CDR3 loop spans 14 amino acids. The junction had 5 bases not matched to a gene; V was cut back by 3 bases and J by 5 bases. The CDR3: CASSFGTGGYGYTF. The CDR3 coding sequence is TGTGCCAGCAGTTTCGGTACAGGGGGTTATGGCTACACCTTC.

V is TRBV2 and J is TRBJ1-6; the D gene is possibly TRBD1 (6 bases). CDR1 SNHLY and CDR2 FYNNEI come from the germline V gene. Deletions cut 7 bases from V and 3 bases from J, with 13 bases between. The CDR3 totals 15 residues. CDR3 sequence (DNA): TGTGCCAGCATGGTAGCGACAGGCTATAATTCACCCCTCCACTTT. Amino acid sequence: CASMVATGYNSPLHF.

V usage is TRBV20-1 and J usage is TRBJ2-7; no definite D call. The CDR3 has 12 residues. Per the germline V gene, CDR1 is DFQATT and CDR2 is SNEGSKA (reference sequence). Trimming stripped 1 base from V and 4 bases from J, with 8 bases between. CDR3 sequence (DNA): TGCAGTGCTAGAGGTTTTCCTTACGAGCAGTACTTC. It yields the protein CSARGFPYEQYF.

The chain recombines TRBV11-3 with TRBJ2-6; 8 bases fit TRBD2. CDR3 size: 17 residues. CDR1 is SGHNT and CDR2 is YENEEA in the germline V gene. V was pared by 5 bases and J by 0 bases, with 6 bases of the junction left unmatched. The CDR3 is CASSTVAGLSGANVLTF. CDR3 DNA sequence: TGTGCCAGCAGCACAGTAGCGGGGCTCTCTGGGGCCAACGTCCTGACTTTC.

The chain is built from TRBV28 and TRBJ1-1, with D unresolved. Germline V gives CDR1 MDHEN, CDR2 SYDVKM. V dropped 5 bases and J dropped 6 bases, with 13 bases sitting between them. The CDR3 loop spans 13 amino acids. The CDR3 DNA reads TGTGCCAGCAGTCGGCTCCAGACTCCTGAAGCTTTCTTT. Translated: CASSRLQTPEAFF.

This clonotype was found a few times. The V gene is TRBV9, the J gene TRBJ2-3; D not resolved. The V gene lost 0 bases and the J gene lost 2 bases, with 13 bases spanning the gap. Germline V gives CDR1 SGDLS, CDR2 YYNGEE. The CDR3 extends over 16 amino acids. CDR3: CASSVEPSSTTDTQYF. The CDR3 DNA is TGTGCCAGCAGCGTAGAACCCAGCTCTACCACAGATACGCAGTATTTT.

This clonotype was found a few times. The V call is TRBV28, the J call TRBJ1-4, with D tentatively TRBD1 (5 bases). V lost 3 bases to trimming and J lost 5 bases, with 7 bases between them. Germline lookup yields CDR1 MDHEN and CDR2 SYDVKM. The CDR3 is made up of 13 amino acids. CDR3 sequence: CASSFWGNEKLFF. The DNA of the CDR3 is TGTGCCAGCAGTTTTTGGGGGAATGAAAAACTGTTTTTT.

This chain uses TRBV5-1 with TRBJ2-3; 13 nucleotides line up with TRBD2. Germline loops: CDR1 SGHRS, CDR2 YFSETQ. The CDR3 extends over 20 amino acids. V dropped 0 bases and J dropped 2; count of bases not matched to a gene: 12. The CDR3 loop is CASSLEGPGTSGTHTDTQYF. The CDR3 DNA reads TGCGCCAGCAGCTTGGAGGGTCCCGGGACTAGCGGGACACACACAGATACGCAGTATTTT.

Only a few counts were recorded for this clonotype. The J gene is TRBJ1-6, the V gene TRBV20-1; 10 bases match TRBD1. CDR1 and CDR2 from the germline V gene are DFQATT and SNEGSKA (reference sequence). The CDR3 runs to 15 residues. The trim removed 0 bases at V and 8 bases at J, leaving 4 bases unmatched. This CDR3 is CSARDDRGLDSPLHF. The CDR3 bases are TGCAGTGCTAGAGATGACAGGGGGCTGGATTCACCCCTCCACTTT.

The chain combines TRBV4-3 with TRBJ2-3, with a tentative D call TRBD2 (7 bases). The CDR3 extends over 16 amino acids. V gave up 4 bases and J gave up 5 bases, with 19 bases separating them. Germline assignment: CDR1 LGHNA and CDR2 YSLEER. The CDR3 protein is CASSLMGGGVIDTQYF. As DNA, the CDR3 is TGCGCCAGCAGCCTCATGGGAGGGGGAGTAATAGATACGCAGTATTTT.

This clonotype has more than one count but fewer than ten. This chain uses TRBV7-3 with TRBJ2-2; D remains unclear. CDR3 length: 14 residues. Trimming pared 1 base from V and 8 bases from J, leaving 11 bases between. Germline values: CDR1 SGHTA, CDR2 FQGTGA. The CDR3 DNA follows: TGTGCCAGCAGCTTAATGGACCCAAGGGGGGAGCTGTTTTTT. Translation: CASSLMDPRGELFF.

The rearrangement links TRBV29-1 to TRBJ2-5; 7 positions agree with TRBD1. The germline gives CDR1 SQVTM, CDR2 ANQGSEA. Trimming took 3 bases from V and 2 from J; bases not matched to a gene: 6. The CDR3 totals 14 residues. This chain's CDR3 is CSVDWAGGQETQYF. The CDR3 bases are TGCAGCGTTGACTGGGCAGGGGGACAAGAGACCCAGTACTTC. Full variable domain (outside the CDR3, taken from reference TRBV29-1 and TRBJ2-5): SAVISQKPSRDICQRGTSLTIQCQVDSQVTMMFWYRQQPGQSLTLIATANQGSEATYESGFVIDKFPISRPNLTFSTLTVSNMSPEDSSIYLCSVDWAGGQETQYFGPGTRLLVL.

The chain employs TRBV15 and TRBJ2-6; D possibly corresponds to TRBD1 (6 bases). V lost 0 bases and J lost 3, with 18 bases in between. CDR1 is LNHNV and CDR2 is YYDKDF in the germline V gene (reference sequence). This CDR3 spans 19 amino acids. The CDR3 DNA follows: TGTGCCACCAGCAGAGATATGGACAGATTCTTTCTTGGGGCCAACGTCCTGACTTTC. Amino acids: CATSRDMDRFFLGANVLTF. Using reference TRBV15 and TRBJ2-6 for the parts outside the CDR3, the full variable domain is DAMVIQNPRYQVTQFGKPVTLSCSQTLNHNVMYWYQQKSSQAPKLLFHYYDKDFNNEADTPDNFQSRRPNTSFCFLDIRSPGLGDTAMYLCATSRDMDRFFLGANVLTFGAGSRLTVL.

V and J are TRBV5-1 and TRBJ1-5, with 7 nucleotides matching TRBD1. The germline gives CDR1 SGHRS, CDR2 YFSETQ. The CDR3 loop spans 14 amino acids. Unmatched junction bases numbered 2, after V lost 0 bases and J lost 5 bases. The CDR3 here is CASSLEGGYQPQHF. The CDR3 DNA follows: TGCGCCAGCAGCTTGGAAGGGGGCTATCAGCCCCAGCATTTT.

This clonotype was observed a single time. The V and J genes are TRBV7-6 and TRBJ2-7; D is uncertain. Trimming cost V 2 bases and J 3 bases, with 14 bases left between them. Germline CDR1 SGHVS, CDR2 FNYEAQ. The length of the CDR3 is 15 residues. The CDR3 nucleotides read TGTGCCAGCAGCTTAAGCTCGTTGGCAGGCTACGAGCAGTACTTC. Its translation is CASSLSSLAGYEQYF. The variable domain in full, completed from reference TRBV7-6 and TRBJ2-7, reads GAGVSQSPRYKVTKRGQDVALRCDPISGHVSLYWYRQALGQGPEFLTYFNYEAQQDKSGLPNDRFSAERPEGSISTLTIQRTEQRDSAMYRCASSLSSLAGYEQYFGPGTRLTVT.

V usage is TRBV5-1 and J usage is TRBJ2-1, with D tentatively TRBD2 (7 bases). Trimming cost V 5 bases and J 5 bases, with 17 bases left between them. This CDR3 is 15 amino acids long. Germline loops: CDR1 SGHRS, CDR2 YFSETQ. CDR3 loop: CASSRGEGRDNEQFF. For the CDR3, the DNA is TGCGCCAGCAGTAGGGGGGAGGGCCGCGACAATGAGCAGTTCTTC.

The chain employs TRBV20-1 and TRBJ2-1, with 10 bases that match TRBD2. In germline, CDR1 is DFQATT, CDR2 SNEGSKA (reference sequence). CDR3 length: 15 residues. The J segment lost 6 bases and the V segment lost 4 bases, leaving 9 bases of the junction unmatched. CDR3 loop: CSAIHSGRISNEQFF. The CDR3 DNA sequence: TGCAGTGCTATCCATAGCGGGAGGATAAGCAATGAGCAGTTCTTC.

The V gene is TRBV7-9, the J gene TRBJ2-7; tentative D call: TRBD2 (6 bases). With 3 bases removed from V and 2 bases from J, the gap between germline ends came to 14 bases. CDR1 and CDR2 from the germline V gene are SEHNR and FQNEAQ (reference sequence). This CDR3 has 15 amino acids. CDR3 amino acids: CASSLWTKSPYEQYF. In DNA form, the CDR3 reads TGTGCCAGCAGCTTGTGGACTAAGTCGCCCTACGAGCAGTACTTC.

This clonotype has only a few counts. V is TRBV29-1 and J is TRBJ1-2; no reliable D call. Germline V gives CDR1 SQVTM, CDR2 ANQGSEA. Deletions cut 7 bases from V and 8 bases from J, with 11 bases between. The CDR3 is 10 residues long. The CDR3 spells CSAREGGYTF. The CDR3 bases are TGCAGCGCCCGCGAGGGCGGCTACACCTTC.

The rearrangement links TRBV28 to TRBJ1-3; D is perhaps TRBD1 (5 bases). Germline V gene data show CDR1 as MDHEN and CDR2 as SYDVKM. With 7 bases removed from V and 4 bases from J, the gap between germline ends came to 20 bases. The CDR3 extends over 16 amino acids. The CDR3 DNA sequence: TGTGCCAGCACCCGAGCCGGGGCAGTGAGCGGAAACACCATATATTTT. It codes for CASTRAGAVSGNTIYF.

This clonotype came up a few times. This sequence joins TRBV28 and TRBJ2-4, with D hard to call. The germline V and J ends were trimmed by 1 base and 0 bases, with 4 bases remaining between them. Germline V gene lookup returns CDR1 MDHEN and CDR2 SYDVKM. The CDR3 is 14 amino acids. DNA for the CDR3: TGTGCCAGCAGTTTATCAGGAGCCAAAAACATTCAGTACTTC. This gives the protein CASSLSGAKNIQYF.

V usage is TRBV7-9 and J usage is TRBJ2-7; no definite D call. Trimming cost V 1 base and J 1 base, with 5 bases left between them. In germline, CDR1 is SEHNR, CDR2 FQNEAQ (reference sequence). The CDR3 runs to 13 residues. The CDR3 protein is CASSLVASYEQYF. The CDR3 DNA reads as TGTGCCAGCAGCTTAGTAGCTTCCTACGAGCAGTACTTC.

V is TRBV20-1 and J is TRBJ2-7; tentative D call: TRBD2 (6 bases). Germline CDR1 and CDR2: DFQATT and SNEGSKA (reference sequence). V shed 6 bases and J shed 1 base, with 16 bases lying between them. The CDR3 has 14 residues. CDR3 region: CSAGDREWSYEQYF. In nucleotides, the CDR3 is TGCAGTGCAGGGGACCGGGAGTGGTCCTACGAGCAGTACTTC.

The chain uses TRBV4-3 and TRBJ1-4, with D hard to call. V shed 4 bases and J shed 1 base, with 10 bases lying between them. Germline values: CDR1 LGHNA, CDR2 YSLEER. The CDR3 spans 15 residues. CDR3 residues: CASSPERGTNEKLFF. Here the CDR3 DNA reads TGCGCCAGCAGCCCAGAACGGGGAACTAATGAAAAACTGTTTTTT.

This clonotype came up a few times. The chain combines TRBV19 with TRBJ1-1; the match to TRBD1 covers 8 bases. The CDR3 is made up of 17 amino acids. In germline, CDR1 is LNHDA, CDR2 SQIVND (reference sequence). Trimming cost V 3 bases and J 1 base; bases outside gene matches: 10. In DNA form, the CDR3 reads TGTGCCAGTAGTATTTTGTGGGGAGGGACAGGGAACACTGAAGCTTTCTTT. It specifies CASSILWGGTGNTEAFF.

The chain has TRBV9 and TRBJ1-2, with TRBD1 identical over 7 bases. This CDR3 has 14 residues. CDR1 is SGDLS and CDR2 is YYNGEE in the germline V gene. The junction had 10 bases not matched to a gene; V was cut back by 4 bases and J by 7 bases. CDR3 sequence (DNA): TGTGCCAGCAGCCCAGCGACAGGGATGGTTGGCTACACCTTC. Translating gives CASSPATGMVGYTF.

V and J are TRBV4-2 and TRBJ2-1; D perhaps matches TRBD2 (5 bases). V lost 1 base to trimming and J lost 6 bases, with 10 bases between them. The CDR3 runs to 14 residues. CDR1 and CDR2 from the germline V gene are LGHNA and YNFKEQ. For the CDR3, the DNA is TGTGCCAGCAGCCAAGGAGGGCCTAGCAATGAGCAGTTCTTC. Protein: CASSQGGPSNEQFF.